This T cell receptor (beta chain) was sequenced in a study of cytomegalovirus exposure and HLA in healthy donors. Whole-study findings and limits: Three CMV-associated chains proved CMV antigen-specific in vitro.

This CDR3 region has 15 residues. V gave up 5 bases and J gave up 0 bases, with 11 bases separating them. Germline CDR1 reads MNHEY; CDR2 reads SVGAGI. This clone has only a few counts. Antigen unknown. Vbeta (60) and Jbeta (13) primers were used in the PCR. Profiled with immunoSEQ multiplex PCR; TCRdb holds only in-frame clones, not every one. This table holds about 130,000 clones, roughly 70% found once. The clonotype was recovered from a man in his forties in good health and CMV-seropositive. This sequence joins TRBV6-5 and TRBJ1-3; weak D call: TRBD1 (6 bases). Sequenced input: PBMCs. The CDR3 nucleotides are TGTGCCAGCAGTCGGGGGGCGAGCTCTGGAAACACCATATATTTT. Translating gives CASSRGASSGNTIYF.